Listed below are T cell receptor beta chains from one sample, sequenced in a study of blood T cell repertoires in COVID-19. Sequenced by immunoSEQ multiplex PCR; TCRdb stores in-frame clones only, minus some. The sample lists 240,000 or so clones; around 89% were seen once. Sequences were obtained from PBMCs or T cells enriched from blood (not recorded which). The receptor set was obtained from a man aged 40-50 years who had recovered from COVID-19. Both conserved end residues are part of each CDR3. A D gene is named only where the DNA matches it firmly.

V	D	length	J	CDR3	DNA
TRBV6-5	TRBD1	15	TRBJ2-3	CASSRDRESTDTQYF	TGTGCCAGCAGTCGGGACAGGGAGAGCACAGATACGCAGTATTTT
TRBV5-1	TRBD1	15	TRBJ1-2	CASTFGDRESEGYTF	TGCGCCAGCACCTTTGGGGACAGGGAATCGGAGGGCTACACCTTC
TRBV19	TRBD1	14	TRBJ1-2	CATLGQPYNYGYTF	TGTGCCACCCTGGGACAGCCTTATAACTATGGCTACACCTTC
TRBV28	TRBD1	19	TRBJ2-1	CASTLGRGQGARSYNEQFF	TGTGCCAGCACCCTGGGCAGGGGACAGGGGGCGCGTTCCTACAATGAGCAGTTCTTC
TRBV28	TRBD1	14	TRBJ1-5	CASRTDRRGLPQHF	TGTGCCAGCAGGACCGACCGCAGGGGGCTGCCCCAGCATTTT
TRBV18	TRBD1	15	TRBJ2-1	CASSPSVAGGDEQFF	TGTGCCAGCTCACCCTCGGTCGCAGGGGGTGATGAGCAGTTCTTC
TRBV6-5	NA	15	TRBJ1-1	CASSYSSVRRTEAFF	TGTGCCAGCAGTTACTCGTCCGTGAGGCGGACTGAAGCTTTCTTT
TRBV4-2	NA	17	TRBJ2-1	CASSQDNAFASYNEQFF	TGTGCCAGCAGCCAAGATAATGCGTTTGCCTCCTACAATGAGCAGTTCTTC
TRBV19	NA	15	TRBJ1-5	CASSEGTDQDQPQHF	TGTGCCAGTAGTGAGGGCACCGATCAAGATCAGCCCCAGCATTTT
TRBV7-2	TRBD1	16	TRBJ2-1	CASSYRGPGIDNEQFF	TGTGCCAGCAGTTATAGGGGGCCTGGAATAGACAATGAGCAGTTCTTC
TRBV30	NA	12	TRBJ2-7	CAWSPYSYEQYF	TGTGCCTGGAGTCCTTACAGCTACGAGCAGTACTTC